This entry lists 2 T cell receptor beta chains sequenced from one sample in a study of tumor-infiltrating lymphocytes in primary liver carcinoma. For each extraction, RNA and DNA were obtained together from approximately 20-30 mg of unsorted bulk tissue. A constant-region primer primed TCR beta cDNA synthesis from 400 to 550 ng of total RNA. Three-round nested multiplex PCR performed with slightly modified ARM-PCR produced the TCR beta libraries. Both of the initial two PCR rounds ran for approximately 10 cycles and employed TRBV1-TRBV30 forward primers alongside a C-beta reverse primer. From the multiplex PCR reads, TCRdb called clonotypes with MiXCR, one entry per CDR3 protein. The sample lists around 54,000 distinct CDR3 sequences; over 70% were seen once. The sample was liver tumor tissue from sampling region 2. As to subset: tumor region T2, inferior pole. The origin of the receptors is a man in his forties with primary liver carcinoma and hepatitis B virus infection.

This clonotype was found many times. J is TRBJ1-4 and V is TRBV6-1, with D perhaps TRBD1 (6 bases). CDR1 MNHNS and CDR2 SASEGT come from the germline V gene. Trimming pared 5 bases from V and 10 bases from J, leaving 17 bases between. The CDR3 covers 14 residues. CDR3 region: CASSQYRQDGKLFF. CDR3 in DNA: TGTGCCAGCAGTCAATACCGACAGGATGGAAAACTGTTTTTT.

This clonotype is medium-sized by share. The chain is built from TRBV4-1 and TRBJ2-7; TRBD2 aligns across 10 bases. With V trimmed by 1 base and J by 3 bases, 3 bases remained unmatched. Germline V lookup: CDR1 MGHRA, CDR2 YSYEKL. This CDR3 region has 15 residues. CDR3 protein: CASSQASSGSYEQYF. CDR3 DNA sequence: TGCGCCAGCAGCCAAGCTTCTAGCGGGAGCTACGAGCAGTACTTC.